The 21 T cell receptor beta chains below were found in one sample sequenced in a study of blood T cell repertoires in COVID-19. Assay: immunoSEQ multiplex PCR; the TCRdb copy retains only in-frame clones and omits some. The sample consists of around 220,000 clones, about nine tenths of them appearing once. Sequencing used PBMCs or T cells enriched from blood (not recorded which). These receptors originate from a woman aged 18-29 years who had recovered from COVID-19.

The chain links TRBV5-1 to TRBJ2-2; D is ambiguous. Germline lookup yields CDR1 SGHRS and CDR2 YFSETQ. CDR3 length equals 12 residues. The V and J ends lost 1 base and 6 bases respectively, with 4 bases between them. The CDR3 protein is CASSLYPGELFF. In nucleotides, the CDR3 is TGCGCCAGCAGCTTGTATCCCGGGGAGCTGTTTTTT.

This clone was seen more than once but under ten times. This sequence joins TRBV15 and TRBJ1-5; no firm D call. This CDR3 has 14 amino acids. Germline loops: CDR1 LNHNV, CDR2 YYDKDF (reference sequence). V was pared by 0 bases and J by 4 bases, with 7 bases between. DNA for the CDR3: TGTGCCACCAGCAGAGATGCGGAGAATCAGCCCCAGCATTTT. Translation gives CATSRDAENQPQHF.

V and J are TRBV15 and TRBJ2-2, with 8 bases that match TRBD1. There are 18 residues in the CDR3. The germline V gene has CDR1 LNHNV and CDR2 YYDKDF (reference sequence). The V gene end was trimmed by 3 bases and the J gene end by 6 bases; junction bases not matched to a gene: 15. The CDR3 reads CATSRPPGTGGVAGELFF. The DNA for the CDR3 is TGTGCCACCAGCAGGCCCCCCGGGACAGGCGGTGTAGCCGGGGAGCTGTTTTTT.

Comments on this clone: This sample also contains other DNA sequences that code for the same CDR3. This chain joins TRBV5-1 and TRBJ2-5; D is possibly TRBD1 (5 bases). Germline V gene lookup returns CDR1 SGHRS and CDR2 YFSETQ. Trimming pared 2 bases from V and 4 bases from J, leaving 12 bases between. CDR3 size: 14 residues. The CDR3 DNA reads TGCGCCAGCAGCTTAGGCAGGGCAGGAGAGACCCAGTACTTC. Translation: CASSLGRAGETQYF.

The chain links TRBV5-5 to TRBJ2-1; possibly TRBD1 for D (5 bases). Germline-derived CDR1 and CDR2 are SGHKS and YYEKEE (reference sequence). V was pared by 0 bases and J by 3 bases, with 10 bases between. The CDR3 sequence is 15 residues long. The CDR3 sequence: CASSLAGSSYNEQFF. In DNA, the CDR3 is TGTGCCAGCAGCTTGGCAGGGTCCAGCTACAATGAGCAGTTCTTC.

The rearrangement links TRBV27 to TRBJ2-2; 7 bases line up with TRBD1. V lost 7 bases to trimming and J lost 0 bases; unmatched junction nucleotides: 8. This CDR3 comprises 16 residues. Germline V gives CDR1 MNHEY, CDR2 SMNVEV (reference sequence). The CDR3 sequence is CASKPQGTSNTGELFF. CDR3 in DNA: TGTGCCAGCAAACCACAGGGGACCTCGAACACCGGGGAGCTGTTTTTT.

The chain recombines TRBV5-4 with TRBJ2-1, with D perhaps TRBD1 (6 bases). Trimming took 0 bases from V and 1 from J, leaving 8 bases between them. Germline V gene sequence: CDR1 SGHNT, CDR2 YYREEE (reference sequence). The CDR3 sequence is 15 residues long. The CDR3 reads CASSLDRVSYNEQFF. The CDR3 nucleotides read TGTGCCAGCAGCTTGGACAGGGTGTCCTACAATGAGCAGTTCTTC.

The gene calls are TRBV9 and TRBJ1-5, with a tentative D call TRBD1 (5 bases). The CDR3 totals 14 residues. V dropped 4 bases and J dropped 6 bases, with 14 bases sitting between them. The germline V gene has CDR1 SGDLS and CDR2 YYNGEE. CDR3 nucleotides: TGTGCCAGCAGCCCTGGGGGGTCAGGTCAGCCCCAGCATTTT. It is translated as CASSPGGSGQPQHF.

CDR3 DNA: TGTGCCAGCAGTTGGAGTGGTGTTGGGGAAAAACTGTTTTTT. It codes for CASSWSGVGEKLFF. The V and J genes are TRBV27 and TRBJ1-4; D not certain. The germline CDR1 and CDR2 sequences are MNHEY and SMNVEV (reference sequence). CDR3 length: 14 residues. V lost 4 bases, J lost 8 bases, and 14 bases lay in between.

J is TRBJ1-4 and V is TRBV6-5, with 9 bases lining up with TRBD1. CDR3 size: 14 residues. The trim removed 6 bases at V and 5 bases at J, leaving 4 bases unmatched. Germline values: CDR1 MNHEY, CDR2 SVGAGI. The CDR3 bases are TGTGCCAGCAGCCGGACAGGGGCCAATGAAAAACTGTTTTTT. Translated: CASSRTGANEKLFF.

The gene calls are TRBV5-5 and TRBJ2-7; D unclear. The ends were cut back, 0 bases at V and 2 bases at J, with 12 bases in the middle. The CDR3 spans 15 residues. Germline lookup yields CDR1 SGHKS and CDR2 YYEKEE (reference sequence). The CDR3, as DNA: TGTGCCAGCAGCTTGGGTGTCAGACTCACCTACGAGCAGTACTTC. Encoded protein: CASSLGVRLTYEQYF.

The sample holds a few counts of this clone. V usage is TRBV6-2 or TRBV6-3 and J usage is TRBJ1-2, with 10 bases matching TRBD1. The V gene's germline CDR1 is MNHEY and CDR2 SVGEGT. The CDR3 spans 18 residues. Trimming took 0 bases from V and 4 from J; bases not matched to a gene: 11. CDR3 loop: CASSYSMDSRTGGYGYTF. CDR3 nucleotide sequence: TGTGCCAGCAGTTACTCGATGGATAGCCGGACAGGGGGCTATGGCTACACCTTC.

V gene TRBV7-2 combines with J gene TRBJ1-5; D may be TRBD1 (6 bases). The CDR3 totals 13 residues. Trimming removed 6 bases at V and 5 bases at J, with 11 bases between. The germline V gene encodes CDR1 SGHTA and CDR2 FQGNSA. The CDR3 reads CASRLGGDQPQHF. CDR3 DNA: TGTGCCAGCAGGCTAGGGGGGGATCAGCCCCAGCATTTT.

This clone was seen more than once but under ten times. The chain joins TRBV6-6 to TRBJ1-3; D unresolved. The CDR3 is 18 amino acids. The V end was cut by 5 bases, the J end by 1 base, with 21 bases between. The germline gives CDR1 MNHNY, CDR2 SVGAGI (reference sequence). The CDR3 DNA reads as TGTGCCAGCAGTCGAGAGGGATTAGGGTTGGGGTCTGGAAACACCATATATTTT. It translates to CASSREGLGLGSGNTIYF.

This rearrangement joins TRBV29-1 to TRBJ1-6; D is perhaps TRBD1 (6 bases). Germline lookup yields CDR1 SQVTM and CDR2 ANQGSEA. The CDR3 runs to 13 residues. CDR3 amino acids: CSVRWGLGSPLHF. CDR3 coding DNA: TGCAGTGTGAGGTGGGGGCTCGGTTCACCCCTCCACTTT.

This chain links TRBV6-5 with TRBJ1-2; D is undetermined. The germline V gene encodes CDR1 MNHEY and CDR2 SVGAGI. V was cut by 2 bases and J by 3 bases, with 7 bases left in between. The CDR3 is made up of 13 amino acids. CDR3 bases: TGTGCCAGCAGTTACGAGAAATACTATGGCTACACCTTC. It codes for CASSYEKYYGYTF.

The gene calls are TRBV3-1 (or the pseudogene TRBV3-2) and TRBJ1-2, with D perhaps matching TRBD1 (6 bases). The V end lost 1 base, the J end lost 8 bases, and 14 bases lay between the germline ends. Germline CDR1 LGHDT, CDR2 YNNKEL (reference sequence). The CDR3 totals 14 residues. The CDR3: CASSQVVGATGYTF. The CDR3 DNA sequence: TGTGCCAGCAGCCAAGTCGTGGGGGCGACCGGCTACACCTTC.

The chain has TRBV18 and TRBJ2-5; 7 bases are a match to TRBD2. Germline loops: CDR1 KGHSH, CDR2 LQKENI. The CDR3 has 15 residues. V lost 3 bases, J lost 2 bases, and 6 bases stayed unmatched. The CDR3 bases are TGTGCCAGCTCACCGGGAGGGATTCATCAAGAGACCCAGTACTTC. Amino acid sequence: CASSPGGIHQETQYF.

This chain uses TRBV4-1 with TRBJ2-1; the match to TRBD2 covers 8 bases. With 4 bases clipped from V and 3 bases from J, the junction kept 5 bases outside the gene matches. Per the germline V gene, CDR1 is MGHRA and CDR2 is YSYEKL. The length of the CDR3 is 15 residues. The CDR3 sequence: CASSLSSGLYNEQFF. Here the CDR3 DNA reads TGCGCCAGCAGCCTTTCTAGCGGGCTCTACAATGAGCAGTTCTTC.

Regarding this clone: It may be a read error: a sequence one base away is much more abundant. The rearrangement uses TRBV7-6 and TRBJ2-5; 11 bases are shared with TRBD2. Trimming at V came to 5 bases and at J to 1 base, leaving 3 bases not matched to a gene. Germline V gives CDR1 SGHVS, CDR2 FNYEAQ. The CDR3 is 15 amino acids. CDR3 bases: TGTGCCAGCAGCCCAGGGACTAGCGGCCAAGAGACCCAGTACTTC. Its protein product is CASSPGTSGQETQYF.

This rearrangement joins TRBV12-3 or TRBV12-4 to TRBJ1-2, with unresolved D. This CDR3 region has 13 residues. V lost 5 bases, J lost 2 bases, and 9 bases lay in between. This CDR3 reads CASSQRVNYGYTF. In DNA form, the CDR3 reads TGTGCCAGCAGTCAGAGGGTAAACTATGGCTACACCTTC.